Included here is one TCR beta chain sequence, with context. Its binding antigen is unknown. The record has no base qualities; no much larger clone is one base away. This entry comes from a study of CD8+CD57+ T cells in acquired aplastic anemia (dated by TCRdb to 2017 to 2018). Study-level background: On average, sorted CD4+ and CD8+ cells yielded around 3.1 ug of extracted DNA, with a range of about 0.19 to 30 ug. Healthy donor samples averaged around 9.8 million reads for CD4+ and about 11 million for CD8+ cells.

V is shortened by 5 bases, J by 4 bases, and the region joining them spans 17 bases. CDR1 and CDR2, per the germline V gene, are SGHTA and FQGTGA. Measured from the cysteine to the phenylalanine, the CDR3 is 15 residues long. The retained sequence is limited to the CDR3, 45 bases, with the frame set at the first base. Results the study describes overall, beyond this receptor: Although under 35 CD8+ CDR3 sequences were shared by patients and controls, these sequences appeared highly expressed in patients and within the immunodominant clones of patients. Between patients and healthy controls, no significant difference in CD8+ Simpson's diversity was found (P=0.060).

Genomic DNA served as template for TCR beta VDJ combination and CDR3 sequence profiling. TCR repertoire sequencing was run on an Illumina HiSeq 2000. The original methods were these. TRBV/TRBJ rearrangement plots, CDR3 size and DJ length profiles, and Simpson's diversity index were used to evaluate the repertoires. The most abundant DNA sequence in the deep sequencing data was defined as the immunodominant clone. CDR3 amino acid sequences were screened for sharing across subjects and compared with published repertoires and the VDJdb database. TCRdb took the public reads, trimmed them with fastp at Q25, ran MiXCR for clone calling and kept in-frame beta chains. Rows merge per CDR3 protein into single entries with the most common DNA and genes. V and J calls and clone size were set by TCRdb, not the authors. The table for this sample lists over 150,000 distinct CDR3 sequences; approximately 50% of them were counted only once. The ten largest clones take up roughly 15% of the sample.

In this study, sorted CD4+ and CD8+ T cells from the blood of healthy subjects and of severe aplastic anemia patients had their TCR repertoires deep-sequenced. Ficoll-Paque density gradient centrifugation was used to isolate peripheral blood mononuclear cells. Before DNA extraction, CD4+ and CD8+ T cells were sorted by FACS or by magnetic beads. The material sequenced was sorted CD4+, CD8+, or CD8+CD57+ T cells (not recorded which) from PBMCs. This receptor was identified in a human donor in good health, serving as a control. The chain links TRBV7-3 with TRBJ1-1, with no confidently assigned D gene. CDR3 reads: CASSVEQIGSTEAFF. The sequenced DNA: TGTGCCAGCAGCGTAGAACAGATCGGTTCCACTGAAGCTTTCTTT.